This entry describes one TCR beta chain. In terms of age and location, participants ranged from about 18 to 100 years and lived in about 25 US areas. This sample was included in a study of blood T cell repertoires in COVID-19. V lost 7 bases, J lost 5 bases, and 9 bases stayed unmatched. The CDR3 runs 15 residues. Germline assignment: CDR1 LNHDA and CDR2 SQIVND (reference sequence). Per the study methods: Nucleated cell number was recorded as an estimate derived from reference gene primer amplification. TCRdb keeps only in-frame clones here, not all; method: immunoSEQ multiplex PCR. Clone size and V and J calls were adopted from that table, with D and trimming inferred from the DNA. The table lists about 280,000 clones, almost 90% of them singletons, with less than 2% in the top ten.

This receptor was identified in a woman between 18 and 30 years old with acute COVID-19. The chain employs TRBV19 and TRBJ2-1, with 9 nucleotides matching TRBD1. Sequences were obtained from PBMCs or T cells enriched from blood (not recorded which). The CDR3 DNA reads TGTGCCAGTAAGGACAGGGGATTGGGAGACAATGAGCAGTTCTTC. Translating gives CASKDRGLGDNEQFF.